This entry lists 24 T cell receptor beta chains sequenced from one sample in a study of shared clonotypes between healthy human individuals. Method: immunoSEQ multiplex PCR; TCRdb's copy keeps in-frame clones and lacks some. In the table there are approximately 110,000 clones, roughly 70% of which are singletons. The sequencing input was memory CD8+ T cells sorted from blood. Subset given: CD45RO+ cells pooled with CCR7-negative TemRA cells. These receptors originate from a woman aged 25 to 39 in good health.

The chain uses TRBV2 and TRBJ1-1; D gene unclear. The CDR3 runs 14 residues. The V end was cut by 5 bases, the J end by 0 bases, with 10 bases between. The germline V gene encodes CDR1 SNHLY and CDR2 FYNNEI. CDR3 coding DNA: TGTGCCAGCAGTTTCCACGAAGTGAACACTGAAGCTTTCTTT. Translated: CASSFHEVNTEAFF. Variable domain in full (rest from reference TRBV2 and TRBJ1-1): EPEVTQTPSHQVTQMGQEVILRCVPISNHLYFYWYRQILGQKVEFLVSFYNNEISEKSEIFDDQFSVERPDGSNFTLKIRSTKLEDSAMYFCASSFHEVNTEAFFGQGTRLTVV.

The genes are TRBV6-1 and TRBJ2-5, with 11 bases that match TRBD1. Gene TRBJ2-7 matches the end of the DNA better, so the J call may be wrong. Germline V gene data show CDR1 as MNHNS and CDR2 as SASEGT. The CDR3 extends over 15 amino acids. The CDR3 DNA reads as TGTGCCAGCACCACCGAGGGGACAGGGGGCTACGAGCAGTACTTC. Encoded protein: CASTTEGTGGYEQYF.

Many counts were recorded for this clone. The rearrangement joins TRBV7-9 to TRBJ1-4; TRBD1 aligns across 12 bases. The CDR3 covers 16 residues. In germline, CDR1 is SEHNR, CDR2 FQNEAQ (reference sequence). V lost 6 bases and J lost 2; bases outside the gene matches: 4. CDR3 nucleotide sequence: TGTGCCAGCAGATCCGGGACAGGGGGCACTAATGAAAAACTGTTTTTT. This encodes CASRSGTGGTNEKLFF.

The chain combines TRBV28 with TRBJ2-7; no reliable D call. Between the trimmed V and J ends, which lost 5 bases and 2 bases, there was a span of 7 bases. This CDR3 is built from 12 residues. Germline V gives CDR1 MDHEN, CDR2 SYDVKM. For the CDR3, the DNA is TGTGCCAGCAGTCGTAGAGCCTACGAGCAGTACTTC. It yields the protein CASSRRAYEQYF.

This clone was detected only a few times. The genes are TRBV6-6 and TRBJ2-1, with 11 bases aligning to TRBD2. The CDR3 totals 15 residues. V was clipped by 2 bases and J by 6 bases; unmatched bases: 3. Per the germline V gene, CDR1 is MNHNY and CDR2 is SVGAGI (reference sequence). Here the CDR3 DNA reads TGTGCCAGCAGTTACAGACTAGCGGGGCTCAATGAGCAGTTCTTC. Encoded protein: CASSYRLAGLNEQFF.

The V call is TRBV30, the J call TRBJ2-5; D is tentatively TRBD1 or TRBD2 (5 bases each). The CDR3 extends over 15 amino acids. Trimming removed 2 bases from V and 4 bases from J, with 17 bases in between. Germline CDR1 and CDR2: GTSNPN and SVGIG (reference sequence). In DNA form, the CDR3 reads TGTGCCTGGAGTCGTGGGACCCCCCGGGGAGAGACCCAGTACTTC. Translating it yields CAWSRGTPRGETQYF.

This clone was seen just once. Additional DNA sequences in this sample encode the identical CDR3. The chain is built from TRBV2 and TRBJ2-7; D may be TRBD1 or TRBD2 (6 bases each). The germline gives CDR1 SNHLY, CDR2 FYNNEI. Trimming shortened V by 1 base and J by 4 bases, and 14 bases separated the two germline ends. The CDR3 loop spans 15 amino acids. CDR3 DNA sequence: TGTGCCAGCAGTGAAGGGGGGGCTCCCGGATACGAGCAGTACTTC. Translating it yields CASSEGGAPGYEQYF.

The chain is built from TRBV19 and TRBJ1-2, with 7 bases identical to TRBD1. The CDR3 has 15 residues. CDR1 is LNHDA, CDR2 SQIVND, per germline (reference sequence). V dropped 3 bases and J dropped 4; count of bases not matched to a gene: 8. CDR3 residues: CASSINVRDSYGYTF. CDR3 bases: TGTGCCAGTAGTATTAATGTCCGGGACAGCTATGGCTACACCTTC.

This clone has a handful of counts. In nucleotides, the CDR3 is TGTGCCAGCAGTGATGAGGGGGCGCTCACCTCTGGAAACACCATATATTTT. Its translation is CASSDEGALTSGNTIYF. The genes are TRBV25-1 and TRBJ1-3; 7 bases fit TRBD1. Trimming at V came to 3 bases and at J to 0 bases, leaving 8 bases not matched to a gene. The germline V gene has CDR1 MGHDK and CDR2 SYGVNS. The CDR3 runs to 17 residues.

The chain combines TRBV25-1 with TRBJ2-7; TRBD1 agrees at 9 bases. The CDR3 is 16 amino acids. The V gene end was trimmed by 4 bases and the J gene end by 0 bases; junction bases not matched to a gene: 7. The germline gives CDR1 MGHDK, CDR2 SYGVNS. This CDR3 reads CASSGSPGQGSYEQYF. DNA of the CDR3: TGTGCCAGCAGTGGTAGTCCGGGACAGGGCTCCTACGAGCAGTACTTC.

The rearrangement uses TRBV19 and TRBJ1-1; D gene unclear. The germline gives CDR1 LNHDA, CDR2 SQIVND (reference sequence). V gave up 4 bases and J gave up 0 bases, with 9 bases separating them. This CDR3 comprises 14 residues. CDR3 bases: TGTGCCAGTAGTACGGGCCGTATGAACACTGAAGCTTTCTTT. Protein sequence: CASSTGRMNTEAFF.

This chain joins TRBV6-1 and TRBJ2-1; TRBD2 matches at 8 bases. V shed 7 bases and J 9 bases; nucleotides not matched to a gene: 8. The CDR3 has 13 amino acids. Germline lookup yields CDR1 MNHNS and CDR2 SASEGT. The CDR3 coding sequence is TGTGCCAGCACCGGGACTAGTGGTACTGAGCAGTTCTTC. This gives the protein CASTGTSGTEQFF.

V is TRBV7-9 and J is TRBJ2-7; 14 bases are shared with TRBD2. The germline CDR1 and CDR2 sequences are SEHNR and FQNEAQ (reference sequence). The CDR3 loop spans 16 amino acids. With 6 bases clipped from V and 5 bases from J, the junction kept 9 bases outside the gene matches. For the CDR3, the DNA is TGTGCCAGCAGTTTCACGCCGGGACTAGCGGGAGACGAGCAGTACTTC. Encoded protein: CASSFTPGLAGDEQYF.

The rearrangement links TRBV2 to TRBJ2-3, with 10 bases matching TRBD1. The CDR3 loop spans 15 amino acids. V was pared by 5 bases and J by 4 bases, with 6 bases of the junction left unmatched. Per germline, CDR1 SNHLY and CDR2 FYNNEI. CDR3 sequence reads: CASSPGQGYSDTQYF. The CDR3 bases are TGTGCCAGCAGTCCGGGACAGGGGTATTCAGATACGCAGTATTTT.

Comments on this clone: In the same sample, other DNA sequences code for this CDR3. The rearrangement links TRBV20-1 to TRBJ1-1; D is unresolved. V was pared by 7 bases and J by 1 base, with 7 bases between. This CDR3 is 11 amino acids long. CDR1 and CDR2 from the germline V gene are DFQATT and SNEGSKA (reference sequence). CDR3 coding DNA: TGCAGTGTTGGGAAGAACACTGAAGCTTTCTTT. Amino acid sequence: CSVGKNTEAFF.

The chain has TRBV6-6 and TRBJ2-7, with 9 nucleotides matching TRBD2. The trim removed 5 bases at V and 0 bases at J, leaving 8 bases unmatched. Germline CDR1 and CDR2: MNHNY and SVGAGI (reference sequence). There are 16 residues in the CDR3. CDR3 coding DNA: TGTGCCAGCAGTCTCGACGGGACTAGCCACTCCTACGAGCAGTACTTC. Amino acid sequence: CASSLDGTSHSYEQYF.

This sequence joins TRBV5-1 and TRBJ1-2, with D possibly being TRBD1 (5 bases). The CDR3 spans 15 residues. The germline CDR1 and CDR2 sequences are SGHRS and YFSETQ. Trimming removed 1 base at V and 5 bases at J, with 15 bases between. The CDR3 spells CASSLSGRAGYGYTF. The CDR3, as DNA: TGCGCCAGCAGCTTGTCGGGCAGGGCCGGGTATGGCTACACCTTC.

The V gene is TRBV27, the J gene TRBJ1-5; D uncertain. V dropped 6 bases and J dropped 1 base, with 13 bases sitting between them. The CDR3 runs 15 residues. The germline gives CDR1 MNHEY, CDR2 SMNVEV (reference sequence). The chain's CDR3 is CASSHARGSNQPQHF. The CDR3 coding sequence is TGTGCCAGCAGCCATGCCCGTGGAAGCAATCAGCCCCAGCATTTT.

This clone was found once. The chain links TRBV5-6 to TRBJ1-2, with D uncertain. From germline, CDR1 is SGHDT and CDR2 YYEEEE. The V end was cut by 1 base, the J end by 8 bases, with 9 bases between. The CDR3 is 12 amino acids. The CDR3 DNA sequence: TGTGCCAGCAGCTTGAAGACCGGGGGCTACACCTTC. It is translated as CASSLKTGGYTF.

This clone was detected ten times or more. The chain has TRBV5-4 and TRBJ2-3; no firm D call. V lost 1 base and J 3 bases, leaving 6 bases between the germline ends. Looked up from germline, CDR1 is SGHNT and CDR2 is YYREEE (reference sequence). The CDR3 totals 13 residues. The CDR3 sequence: CASSLRRTDTQYF. The CDR3 nucleotides are TGTGCCAGCAGCTTGAGAAGGACAGATACGCAGTATTTT.

This clone has only a few counts. V and J are TRBV6-1 and TRBJ2-7; 10 bases align to TRBD1. Germline V gene lookup returns CDR1 MNHNS and CDR2 SASEGT. The junction had 8 bases not matched to a gene; V was cut back by 7 bases and J by 2 bases. The CDR3 runs 15 residues. The CDR3 loop is CASTQRGTGAYEQYF. The CDR3 DNA reads as TGTGCCAGCACCCAAAGGGGGACAGGGGCCTACGAGCAGTACTTC.

The chain couples TRBV7-8 to TRBJ2-7; 8 bases are shared with TRBD2. Germline CDR1 SGHVS, CDR2 FQNEAQ. This CDR3 spans 14 amino acids. The V and J ends lost 7 bases and 6 bases, in that order; junction bases with no gene match: 11. The CDR3 region has the DNA TGTGCCAGCACCCCCGGGGGGGACCCTCTCGAGCAGTACTTC. Translated, it gives CASTPGGDPLEQYF. The full variable domain, rest sourced from reference TRBV7-8 and TRBJ2-7, is GAGVSQSPRYKVAKRGQDVALRCDPISGHVSLFWYQQALGQGPEFLTYFQNEAQLDKSGLPSDRFFAERPEGSVSTLKIQRTQQEDSAVYLCASTPGGDPLEQYFGPGTRLTVT.

V gene TRBV5-5 combines with J gene TRBJ1-6, with D unresolved. Per germline, CDR1 SGHKS and CDR2 YYEKEE (reference sequence). The CDR3 spans 17 residues. Trimming removed 4 bases at V and 6 bases at J, with 20 bases between. The CDR3 here is CASSTPRPGLFNSPLHF. DNA of the CDR3: TGTGCCAGCAGCACACCGCGGCCGGGCCTTTTTAATTCACCCCTCCACTTT.

The rearrangement joins TRBV19 to TRBJ1-5; D not resolved. The CDR3 extends over 13 amino acids. Trimming stripped 4 bases from V and 4 bases from J, with 8 bases between. In germline, CDR1 is LNHDA, CDR2 SQIVND (reference sequence). As DNA, the CDR3 is TGTGCCAGTAGTAAGTCTGCAAATCAGCCCCAGCATTTT. Translated: CASSKSANQPQHF.